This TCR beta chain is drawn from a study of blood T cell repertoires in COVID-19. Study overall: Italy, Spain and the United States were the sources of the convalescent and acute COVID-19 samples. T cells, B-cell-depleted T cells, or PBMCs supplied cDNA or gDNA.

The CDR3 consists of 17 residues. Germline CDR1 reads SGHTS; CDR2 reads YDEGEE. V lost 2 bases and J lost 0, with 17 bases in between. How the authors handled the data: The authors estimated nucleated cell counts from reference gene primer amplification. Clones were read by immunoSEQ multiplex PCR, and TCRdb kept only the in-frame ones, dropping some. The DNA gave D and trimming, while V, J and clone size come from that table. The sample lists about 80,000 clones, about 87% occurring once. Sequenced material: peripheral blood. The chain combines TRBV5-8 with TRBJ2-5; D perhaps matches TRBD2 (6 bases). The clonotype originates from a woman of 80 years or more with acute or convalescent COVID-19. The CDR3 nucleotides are TGTGCCAGCAGCTTTGGGGGGAGAGGGAGCAACCAAGAGACCCAGTACTTC. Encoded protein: CASSFGGRGSNQETQYF.